This T cell receptor beta chain was profiled in a study of cytomegalovirus exposure and HLA in healthy donors. In the study overall: An early data release held about 85 million unique TCRs from HLA-typed donors.

CDR3 length equals 15 residues. Trimming took off 2 bases at V and 0 bases at J, with 8 bases between the two ends. The V gene's germline CDR1 is SGHTA and CDR2 FQGNSA. PCR used 60 Vbeta primers and 13 Jbeta primers. TCRdb's copy holds only in-frame clones and misses some; the assay was immunoSEQ multiplex PCR. The data hold more than 75,000 clones, with 75% to 85% observed a single time. Regarding the study as a whole: As immune exposure information, only CMV serostatus was available.

Regarding this clone: What it binds is unknown.

Sequencing was done on a sample of PBMCs. The chain couples TRBV7-2 to TRBJ2-1, with D unclear. The receptor was isolated from a woman in her thirties or forties in good health and CMV-seropositive. The CDR3 nucleotides read TGTGCCAGCAGCTTACTACAGAGCTCCTACAATGAGCAGTTCTTC. It is translated as CASSLLQSSYNEQFF.